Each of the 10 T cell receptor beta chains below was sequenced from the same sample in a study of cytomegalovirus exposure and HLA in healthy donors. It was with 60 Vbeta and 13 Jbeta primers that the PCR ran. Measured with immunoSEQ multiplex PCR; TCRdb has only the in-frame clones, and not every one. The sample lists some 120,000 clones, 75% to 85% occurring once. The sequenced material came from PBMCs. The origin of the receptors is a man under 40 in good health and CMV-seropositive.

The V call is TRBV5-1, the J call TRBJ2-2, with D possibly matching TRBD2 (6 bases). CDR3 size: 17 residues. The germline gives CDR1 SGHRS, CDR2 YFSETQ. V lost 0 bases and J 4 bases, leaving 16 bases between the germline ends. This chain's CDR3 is CASSLGRANGGTGELFF. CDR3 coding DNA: TGCGCCAGCAGCTTGGGGCGGGCCAACGGGGGCACCGGGGAGCTGTTTTTT.

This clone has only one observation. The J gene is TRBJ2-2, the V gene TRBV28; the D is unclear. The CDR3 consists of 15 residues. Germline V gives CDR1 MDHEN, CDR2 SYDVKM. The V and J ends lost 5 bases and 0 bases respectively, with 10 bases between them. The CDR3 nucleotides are TGTGCCAGCAGTCTCTTTCGGTCGAACACCGGGGAGCTGTTTTTT. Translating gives CASSLFRSNTGELFF.

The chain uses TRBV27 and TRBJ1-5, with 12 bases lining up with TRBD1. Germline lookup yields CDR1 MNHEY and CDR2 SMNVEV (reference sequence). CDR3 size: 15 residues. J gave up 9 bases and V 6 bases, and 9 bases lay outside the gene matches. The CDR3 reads CASRPGQGAFGPQHF. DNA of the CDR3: TGTGCCAGCAGGCCGGGACAGGGGGCCTTCGGGCCCCAGCATTTT.

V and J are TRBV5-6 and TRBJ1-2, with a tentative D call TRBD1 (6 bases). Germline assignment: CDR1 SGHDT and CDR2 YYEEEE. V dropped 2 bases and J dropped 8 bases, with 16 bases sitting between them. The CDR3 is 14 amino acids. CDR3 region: CASSFRAGAGGYTF. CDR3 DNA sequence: TGTGCCAGCAGCTTTCGTGCGGGGGCCGGAGGCTACACCTTC.

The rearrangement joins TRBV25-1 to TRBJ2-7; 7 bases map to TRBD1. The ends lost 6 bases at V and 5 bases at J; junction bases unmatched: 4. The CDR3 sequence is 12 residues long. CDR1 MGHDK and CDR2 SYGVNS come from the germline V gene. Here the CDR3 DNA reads TGTGCCAGCAGCCGAACAGGGGACGAGCAGTACTTC. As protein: CASSRTGDEQYF.

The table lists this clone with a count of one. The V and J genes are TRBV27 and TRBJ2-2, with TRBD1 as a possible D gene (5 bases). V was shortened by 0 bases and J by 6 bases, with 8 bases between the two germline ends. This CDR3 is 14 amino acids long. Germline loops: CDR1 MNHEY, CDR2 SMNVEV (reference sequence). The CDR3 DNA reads TGTGCCAGCAGTTTATCACAGGTGGCCGGGGAGCTGTTTTTT. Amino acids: CASSLSQVAGELFF.

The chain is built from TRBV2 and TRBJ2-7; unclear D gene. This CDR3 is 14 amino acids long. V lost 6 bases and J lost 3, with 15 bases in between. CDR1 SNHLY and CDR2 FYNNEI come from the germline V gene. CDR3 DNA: TGTGCCAGCAGAACCCCGATCCCACACTACGAGCAGTACTTC. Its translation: CASRTPIPHYEQYF. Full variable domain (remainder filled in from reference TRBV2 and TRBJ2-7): EPEVTQTPSHQVTQMGQEVILRCVPISNHLYFYWYRQILGQKVEFLVSFYNNEISEKSEIFDDQFSVERPDGSNFTLKIRSTKLEDSAMYFCASRTPIPHYEQYFGPGTRLTVT.

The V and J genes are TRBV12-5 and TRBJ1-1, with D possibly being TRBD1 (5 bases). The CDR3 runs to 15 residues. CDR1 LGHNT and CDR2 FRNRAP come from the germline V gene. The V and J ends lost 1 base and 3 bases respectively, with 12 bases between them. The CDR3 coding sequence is TGTGCTAGTGGTTTGGGTCTCCTCAGGGACACTGAAGCTTTCTTT. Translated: CASGLGLLRDTEAFF. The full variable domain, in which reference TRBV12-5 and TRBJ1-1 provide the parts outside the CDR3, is DARVTQTPRHKVTEMGQEVTMRCQPILGHNTVFWYRQTMMQGLELLAYFRNRAPLDDSGMPKDRFSAEMPDATLATLKIQPSEPRDSAVYFCASGLGLLRDTEAFFGQGTRLTVV.

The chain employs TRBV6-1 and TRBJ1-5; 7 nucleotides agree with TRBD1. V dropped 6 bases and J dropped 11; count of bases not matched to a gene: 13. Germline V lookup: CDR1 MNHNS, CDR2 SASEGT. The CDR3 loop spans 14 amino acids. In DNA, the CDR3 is TGTGCCAGCAGCTTGCCGGGACAGTTTAAAGCCCAGCATTTT. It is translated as CASSLPGQFKAQHF.

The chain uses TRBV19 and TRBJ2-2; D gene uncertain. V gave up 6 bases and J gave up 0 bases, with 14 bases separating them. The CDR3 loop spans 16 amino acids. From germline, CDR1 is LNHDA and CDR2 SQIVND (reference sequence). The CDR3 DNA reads TGTGCCAGTAGCCTCACCGAGGCGGCGAACACCGGGGAGCTGTTTTTT. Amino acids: CASSLTEAANTGELFF.